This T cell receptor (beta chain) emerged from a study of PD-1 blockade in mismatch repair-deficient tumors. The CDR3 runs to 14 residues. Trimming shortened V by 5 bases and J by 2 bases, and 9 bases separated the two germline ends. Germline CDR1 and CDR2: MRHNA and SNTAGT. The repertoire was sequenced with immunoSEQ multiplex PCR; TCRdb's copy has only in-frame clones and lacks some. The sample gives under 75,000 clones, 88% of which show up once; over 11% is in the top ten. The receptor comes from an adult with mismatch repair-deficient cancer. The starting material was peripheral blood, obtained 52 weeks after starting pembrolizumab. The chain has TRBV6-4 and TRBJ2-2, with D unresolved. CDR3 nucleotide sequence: TGTGCCAGCAGTTTCGGTCCCAACACCGGGGAGCTGTTTTTT. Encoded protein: CASSFGPNTGELFF.